This T cell receptor beta chain was retrieved from a study of T cell responses to AZD1222 COVID-19 vaccine. The study's findings and limits: The donor group comprised mostly white British people and more females; the analysis possibly underestimated clonal diversity.

CDR3 length: 15 residues. V gave up 6 bases and J gave up 0 bases; unmatched junction bases: 7. The germline V gene encodes CDR1 SEHNR and CDR2 FQNEAQ (reference sequence). On this clone: Antigen: not known.

Sequenced by immunoSEQ multiplex PCR; TCRdb stores in-frame clones only, minus some. The sample consists of some 140,000 clones, 86% of them appearing once. The source was peripheral blood, collected on day 0 of MenACWY control vaccination. This TCR was recovered from an adult in good health. This chain connects TRBV7-9 to TRBJ2-5; 7 bases match TRBD1. The CDR3 loop is CASSPDRAYQETQYF. The CDR3 DNA is TGTGCCAGCAGTCCCGACAGGGCTTACCAAGAGACCCAGTACTTC. Based on the CDR3 plus reference TRBV7-9 and TRBJ2-5, the full variable domain is DTGVSQNPRHKITKRGQNVTFRCDPISEHNRLYWYRQTLGQGPEFLTYFQNEAQLEKSRLLSDRFSAERPKGSFSTLEIQRTEQGDSAMYLCASSPDRAYQETQYFGPGTRLLVL.